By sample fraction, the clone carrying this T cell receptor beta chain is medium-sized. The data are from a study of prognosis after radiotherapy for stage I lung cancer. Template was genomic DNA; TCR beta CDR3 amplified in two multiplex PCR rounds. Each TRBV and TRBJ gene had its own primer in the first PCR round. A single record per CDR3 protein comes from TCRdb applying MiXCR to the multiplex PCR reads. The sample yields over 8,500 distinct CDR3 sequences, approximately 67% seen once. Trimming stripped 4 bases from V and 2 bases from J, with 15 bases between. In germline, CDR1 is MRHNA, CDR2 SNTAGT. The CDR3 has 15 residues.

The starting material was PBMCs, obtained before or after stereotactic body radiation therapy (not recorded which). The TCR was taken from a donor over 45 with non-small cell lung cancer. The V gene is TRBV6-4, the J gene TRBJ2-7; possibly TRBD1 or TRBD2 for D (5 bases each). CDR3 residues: CASSVGATSPYEQYF. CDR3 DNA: TGTGCCAGCAGTGTCGGGGCTACAAGCCCCTACGAGCAGTACTTC.